These 27 T cell receptor beta chains share one sample of origin, sequenced in a study of blood T cell repertoires in COVID-19. Using immunoSEQ multiplex PCR, the repertoire was profiled, and TCRdb retains in-frame clones only, with some absent. The sample lists tens of thousands of clones; 75% to 90% were seen once. The sample consisted of PBMCs or T cells enriched from blood (not recorded which). Receptors were obtained from a woman aged 45-60 years with acute COVID-19.

J is TRBJ2-2 and V is TRBV2, with D possibly being TRBD2 (6 bases). The CDR3 length is 17 residues. Germline CDR1 is SNHLY and CDR2 is FYNNEI. The V and J ends lost 3 bases and 7 bases respectively, with 21 bases between them. The CDR3 protein is CASSDPRDSPSDGELFF. The CDR3 DNA is TGTGCCAGCAGTGATCCCAGGGACTCCCCGAGTGACGGGGAGCTGTTTTTT.

The CDR3 spells CASSLPTGDTQYF. CDR3 sequence (DNA): TGTGCCAGCAGCTTACCCACAGGAGATACGCAGTATTTT. The genes are TRBV7-3 and TRBJ2-3; D is possibly TRBD1 (5 bases). The V gene lost 2 bases and the J gene lost 5 bases, with 8 bases spanning the gap. The CDR3 extends over 13 amino acids. Looked up from germline, CDR1 is SGHTA and CDR2 is FQGTGA.

The V gene is TRBV2, the J gene TRBJ1-1, with D unclear. Germline-derived CDR1 and CDR2 are SNHLY and FYNNEI. The V gene lost 9 bases and the J gene lost 1 base, with 18 bases spanning the gap. The CDR3 is 15 residues long. The DNA of the CDR3 is TGTGCCAGAAGGTGGAGGGCCGGATGGAACACTGAAGCTTTCTTT. Amino acid sequence: CARRWRAGWNTEAFF.

This clone was counted only a few times. The rearrangement joins TRBV7-9 to TRBJ2-7; D gene ambiguous. This CDR3 has 13 amino acids. CDR1 SEHNR and CDR2 FQNEAQ come from the germline V gene (reference sequence). Trimming stripped 5 bases from V and 3 bases from J, with 11 bases between. Written as DNA, the CDR3 is TGTGCCAGCAGCCCCCGACTTATCTACGAGCAGTACTTC. Translating it yields CASSPRLIYEQYF.

The chain recombines TRBV10-1 with TRBJ1-6, with D possibly being TRBD1 (6 bases). From germline, CDR1 is WNHNN and CDR2 SYGVQD (reference sequence). The CDR3 covers 15 residues. V shed 6 bases and J shed 9 bases, with 18 bases lying between them. CDR3 DNA: TGCGCCAGCAGAGTAGAGGGGGAGGGGTTTTCACCCCTCCACTTT. It translates to CASRVEGEGFSPLHF.

The chain recombines TRBV9 with TRBJ2-5; 9 nucleotides agree with TRBD2. CDR1 and CDR2 (germline): SGDLS, YYNGEE. CDR3 length: 16 amino acids. With V trimmed by 0 bases and J by 4 bases, 7 bases remained unmatched. CDR3 DNA: TGTGCCAGCAGCGTAGGGGCGGGAGGGATGGTAGAGACCCAGTACTTC. It codes for CASSVGAGGMVETQYF.

The rearrangement uses TRBV11-3 and TRBJ1-3; D ambiguous. Germline lookup yields CDR1 SGHNT and CDR2 YENEEA. This CDR3 spans 13 amino acids. Trimming stripped 6 bases from V and 2 bases from J, with 8 bases between. CDR3 DNA sequence: TGTGCCAGCAGGGCGGATACTGGAAACACCATATATTTT. This codes for CASRADTGNTIYF.

The V and J genes are TRBV15 and TRBJ1-1, with 8 bases aligning to TRBD1. CDR3 length equals 14 residues. Germline lookup yields CDR1 LNHNV and CDR2 YYDKDF (reference sequence). The V segment lost 0 bases and the J segment 8 bases; nucleotides outside the gene matches: 5. CDR3 bases: TGTGCCACCAGCAGAGACAGGGGGCAAGCGGAAGCTTTCTTT. The encoded protein is CATSRDRGQAEAFF. Complete variable domain (other parts from reference TRBV15 and TRBJ1-1): DAMVIQNPRYQVTQFGKPVTLSCSQTLNHNVMYWYQQKSSQAPKLLFHYYDKDFNNEADTPDNFQSRRPNTSFCFLDIRSPGLGDTAMYLCATSRDRGQAEAFFGQGTRLTVV.

The V gene is TRBV7-2, the J gene TRBJ2-7; D gene unclear. The CDR3 extends over 13 amino acids. Germline V gene data show CDR1 as SGHTA and CDR2 as FQGNSA. Deletions cut 0 bases from V and 6 bases from J, with 9 bases between. Written as DNA, the CDR3 is TGTGCCAGCAGCTTAGCGGCCCTTCCCGAGCAGTACTTC. This gives the protein CASSLAALPEQYF.

The chain couples TRBV27 to TRBJ1-6; 7 bases fit TRBD1. J lost 9 bases, V lost 5 bases, and 7 bases had no gene match. CDR3 size: 14 residues. Per germline, CDR1 MNHEY and CDR2 SMNVEV (reference sequence). The CDR3 region is CASSRQGEASPLHF. As DNA, the CDR3 is TGTGCCAGCAGTAGACAGGGCGAGGCTTCACCCCTCCACTTT.

The chain links TRBV9 to TRBJ2-7, with 8 bases lining up with TRBD2. The CDR3 runs to 16 residues. CDR1 is SGDLS and CDR2 is YYNGEE in the germline V gene. With 0 bases clipped from V and 0 bases from J, the junction kept 5 bases outside the gene matches. The CDR3 sequence is CASSVGRLAPSYEQYF. The DNA for the CDR3 is TGTGCCAGCAGCGTAGGTCGACTAGCGCCCTCCTACGAGCAGTACTTC.

The CDR3 DNA reads TGTGCCTGGAGTGTAACCAGGGGGCCGGTTTACTATGGCTACACCTTC. Its protein is CAWSVTRGPVYYGYTF. The rearrangement uses TRBV30 and TRBJ1-2; TRBD1 matches at 8 bases. The CDR3 is 16 residues long. Germline lookup yields CDR1 GTSNPN and CDR2 SVGIG (reference sequence). The V segment lost 0 bases and the J segment 3 bases; nucleotides outside the gene matches: 9.

The V call is TRBV16, the J call TRBJ1-2; 8 nucleotides line up with TRBD1. The V gene's germline CDR1 is KGHSY and CDR2 FQNENV. The V and J ends lost 4 bases and 3 bases, in that order; junction bases with no gene match: 7. The CDR3 is 15 residues long. The CDR3 DNA is TGTGCCAGCAGCCCGATGGACAGGGAGGACTATGGCTACACCTTC. Its translation: CASSPMDREDYGYTF.

This clone has a single count. The junction does not match germline at one end; this may be a read error. The chain is built from TRBV5-1 and TRBJ2-5; 9 bases agree with TRBD1. From germline, CDR1 is SGHRS and CDR2 YFSETQ. The CDR3 is 16 amino acids. CDR3 protein: CASSLPRTGAKEAQYF. Written as DNA, the CDR3 is TGCGCCAGCAGCTTGCCCAGGACAGGGGCAAAAGAGGCCCAGTACTTC.

The rearrangement joins TRBV27 to TRBJ1-2, with unresolved D. The CDR3 contains 16 residues. Germline V lookup: CDR1 MNHEY, CDR2 SMNVEV (reference sequence). The V end was cut by 4 bases, the J end by 5 bases, with 20 bases between. The CDR3 region has the DNA TGTGCCAGCAGTTCGACACACCGTGCCCCTGGATATGGCTACACCTTC. It specifies CASSSTHRAPGYGYTF.

V gene TRBV11-3 combines with J gene TRBJ2-3; 10 bases map to TRBD2. With V trimmed by 2 bases and J by 0 bases, 5 bases remained unmatched. The CDR3 extends over 17 amino acids. Per the germline V gene, CDR1 is SGHNT and CDR2 is YENEEA. CDR3 nucleotide sequence: TGTGCCAGCAGCTTAAGAGCGGGGGGGGCTAGCACAGATACGCAGTATTTT. Translated: CASSLRAGGASTDTQYF. The full variable domain, rest sourced from reference TRBV11-3 and TRBJ2-3, is EAGVVQSPRYKIIEKKQPVAFWCNPISGHNTLYWYLQNLGQGPELLIRYENEEAVDDSQLPKDRFSAERLKGVDSTLKIQPAELGDSAVYLCASSLRAGGASTDTQYFGPGTRLTVL.

This sequence joins TRBV24-1 and TRBJ2-2, with 13 bases lining up with TRBD2. Per the germline V gene, CDR1 is KGHDR and CDR2 is SFDVKD. The CDR3 totals 20 residues. V was pared by 4 bases and J by 0 bases, with 10 bases of the junction left unmatched. CDR3 region: CATSDPGTSGMSANTGELFF. CDR3 in DNA: TGTGCCACCAGTGACCCCGGGACTAGCGGGATGTCTGCGAACACCGGGGAGCTGTTTTTT.

The DNA for the CDR3 is TGTGCCAGCAGCTTAGTTGATTTGGAGGTTTCTAGGGATGAAGCTTTCTTT. Translated: CASSLVDLEVSRDEAFF. V gene TRBV11-2 combines with J gene TRBJ1-1; D gene unclear. The CDR3 consists of 17 residues. V shed 1 base and J shed 7 bases, with 22 bases lying between them. Germline loops: CDR1 SGHAT, CDR2 FQNNGV.

This chain joins TRBV5-1 and TRBJ2-3; TRBD2 aligns across 11 bases. Germline V gene lookup returns CDR1 SGHRS and CDR2 YFSETQ. The CDR3 sequence is 16 residues long. The J segment lost 0 bases and the V segment lost 4 bases, leaving 4 bases of the junction unmatched. The CDR3 here is CASSLWTSGSTDTQYF. In DNA form, the CDR3 reads TGCGCCAGCAGCCTCTGGACTAGCGGGAGCACAGATACGCAGTATTTT.

The J gene is TRBJ2-1, the V gene TRBV2; TRBD2 matches 9 bases. The germline gives CDR1 SNHLY, CDR2 FYNNEI. Unmatched junction bases numbered 5, after V lost 3 bases and J lost 5 bases. The CDR3 extends over 15 amino acids. CDR3 sequence (DNA): TGTGCCAGCAGTGATGTAGCGGGGGACCACAATGAGCAGTTCTTC. Translating gives CASSDVAGDHNEQFF. Supplemented by reference TRBV2 and TRBJ2-1, the full variable domain reads EPEVTQTPSHQVTQMGQEVILRCVPISNHLYFYWYRQILGQKVEFLVSFYNNEISEKSEIFDDQFSVERPDGSNFTLKIRSTKLEDSAMYFCASSDVAGDHNEQFFGPGTRLTVL.

The chain has TRBV7-2 and TRBJ2-4; D is unresolved. Germline V gene lookup returns CDR1 SGHTA and CDR2 FQGNSA. This CDR3 spans 12 amino acids. Trimming took off 2 bases at V and 6 bases at J, with 5 bases between the two ends. CDR3 residues: CASSLNGNIQYF. The DNA for the CDR3 is TGTGCCAGCAGCTTAAACGGAAACATTCAGTACTTC. Drawing the rest from reference TRBV7-2 and TRBJ2-4, the complete variable domain is GAGVSQSPSNKVTEKGKDVELRCDPISGHTALYWYRQSLGQGLEFLIYFQGNSAPDKSGLPSDRFSAERTGGSVSTLTIQRTQQEDSAVYLCASSLNGNIQYFGAGTRLSVL.

This clone was counted once. This chain uses TRBV7-6 with TRBJ2-1; TRBD2 matches at 8 bases. Germline V CDR1 and CDR2: SGHVS, FNYEAQ. V lost 5 bases and J lost 1; bases outside the gene matches: 4. The CDR3 has 15 residues. The CDR3 nucleotides are TGTGCCAGCAGCATTCTAGCGGGTTCCTACAATGAGCAGTTCTTC. This translates into CASSILAGSYNEQFF.

This clone has just one count. The V call is TRBV11-2, the J call TRBJ1-2; D call uncertain. Per the germline V gene, CDR1 is SGHAT and CDR2 is FQNNGV. The germline V and J ends were trimmed by 5 bases and 3 bases, with 10 bases remaining between them. CDR3 size: 13 residues. The CDR3 reads CASSPSTDYGYTF. The CDR3 nucleotides are TGTGCCAGCAGCCCGAGCACGGACTATGGCTACACCTTC. The full variable domain, completed using reference TRBV11-2 and TRBJ1-2, is EAGVAQSPRYKIIEKRQSVAFWCNPISGHATLYWYQQILGQGPKLLIQFQNNGVVDDSQLPKDRFSAERLKGVDSTLKIQPAKLEDSAVYLCASSPSTDYGYTFGSGTRLTVV.

The gene calls are TRBV7-9 and TRBJ1-2; 9 bases fit TRBD1. There are 16 residues in the CDR3. With V trimmed by 5 bases and J by 4 bases, 11 bases remained unmatched. Per the germline V gene, CDR1 is SEHNR and CDR2 is FQNEAQ (reference sequence). Written as DNA, the CDR3 is TGTGCCAGCAGCCCACCGGACAGGGGTATTGGCTATGGCTACACCTTC. This translates into CASSPPDRGIGYGYTF.

The chain uses TRBV24-1 and TRBJ2-1, with D perhaps matching TRBD2 (5 bases). Trimming stripped 5 bases from V and 8 bases from J, with 15 bases between. Germline lookup yields CDR1 KGHDR and CDR2 SFDVKD. The length of the CDR3 is 14 residues. DNA for the CDR3: TGTGCCACCAGTGGCCATGGACTGCCCGATGAGCAGTTCTTC. Translation: CATSGHGLPDEQFF.

The CDR3 reads CAWSVGQSSGNTIYF. The CDR3 DNA reads as TGTGCCTGGAGTGTAGGACAGTCCTCTGGAAACACCATATATTTT. The rearrangement uses TRBV30 and TRBJ1-3, with D tentatively TRBD1 (6 bases). Germline CDR1 reads GTSNPN; CDR2 reads SVGIG (reference sequence). The CDR3 has 15 residues. The ends were cut back, 0 bases at V and 0 bases at J, with 9 bases in the middle.

The rearrangement joins TRBV6-2 or TRBV6-3 to TRBJ2-5; 11 bases are a match to TRBD2. This CDR3 spans 15 amino acids. J lost 5 bases, V lost 4 bases, and 6 bases had no gene match. CDR1 MNHEY and CDR2 SVGEGT come from the germline V gene. The CDR3 spells CASSFTSGRWETQYF. CDR3 sequence (DNA): TGTGCCAGCAGTTTCACTAGCGGGAGATGGGAGACCCAGTACTTC.